One TCR beta chain is described in this entry. Antigen specificity is unknown. Expressed TCRB transcripts were sequenced because the entire RNA isolate underwent reverse transcription. Method: immunoSEQ multiplex PCR; TCRdb's copy keeps in-frame clones and lacks some. The sample has nearly 350,000 clones; around 9.7% are singletons. This sample was taken from a study of beta chain features in type 1 diabetes. General observations from the study: Sampled from patients, naive, central memory and Treg TCRB repertoires appeared more similar than those sampled from healthy donors. Type 1 diabetes patients had moderately but significantly shorter TCRB CDR3s in all four CD4+ subsets. There was no resolution here of whether HLA type influences TCRB rearrangement. Shorter templates might be favored by PCR, and equally so in patients and in controls.

There was one heparinised blood draw per donor, averaging roughly 0.12 L. Sequencing used central memory CD4+ T cells from blood. The origin of this receptor is a man in his thirties or forties with type 1 diabetes.

CDR3: CASSQDRSFWGYTF. CDR3 sequence (DNA): TGCGCCAGCAGCCAAGACAGATCGTTTTGGGGCTACACCTTC. V is TRBV4-3 and J is TRBJ1-2; D ambiguous. The CDR3 sequence is 14 residues long. Trimming took off 0 bases at V and 8 bases at J, with 13 bases between the two ends. CDR1 is LGHNA, CDR2 YSLEER, per germline.